This T cell receptor (beta chain) is from a study of identical twins (dated by TCRdb to the mid-2010s). Regarding the research as a whole: To test whether fetal clonotypes persist, the study used deep sequencing on TCR alpha and beta repertoires from monozygotic twins, unrelated adults of various ages, and cord blood. To rule out contamination, the twin experiments were replicated at different times with different library preparation protocols. Broader findings and caveats from the paper: Compared with coincidental sharing between unrelated individuals, out-of-frame TCR alpha sequences shared between twins showed an excess of sequences with low generation probability. Abundant cord blood beta clonotypes carried fewer insertions; young adult naive repertoires showed a weaker similar trend, while memory repertoires showed none. Recombination models systematically underestimated out-of-frame TCR alpha sharing in monozygotic twins but agreed with sharing between unrelated individuals. Invariant T cells such as MAIT and iNKT could partly confound zero-insertion analyses, although diverse VJ usage argued against such confounding for most clonotypes. Excess twin sharing in beta out-of-frame sequences was weaker because fewer shared sequences lowered the signal-to-noise ratio. Conclusions relied on cross-sectional statistical analysis, since the same donors could not be followed over many years.

Comments on this clonotype: No antigen is known for it. Base qualities are not provided; no much larger clone lies one nucleotide away.

The library was built by means of 5' RACE. Sequencing relied on an Illumina HiSeq 2000. Template switching added a universal primer binding site, and the final cDNA carried a unique molecular identifier that allowed TCR cDNA molecules to be counted accurately. First-strand cDNA for TCR alpha and beta chains was synthesized from specific primers in the conserved constant-segment region. To control for contamination, every cDNA library carried two barcodes: a SMART-Mk sample barcode plus Illumina barcodes. TruSeq adapter sequences along with Illumina sample barcodes were introduced in two successive PCR steps. The Illumina HiSeq platform was used with custom primers to sequence TCR alpha and beta cDNA libraries. Turning to the authors' computational methods: Unique molecular identifiers were extracted from raw reads with MiGEC, and CDR3 positions were determined with MiXCR. For each individual, recombination models were inferred using an EM algorithm with the repgenHMM and IGoR tools. Shared clonotypes were analyzed with the tcR package in R, and sharing was normalized by the product of cloneset sizes. Out-of-frame nonproductive sequences were analyzed to study raw recombination free of thymic and clonal selection effects. In TCRdb, the public reads were trimmed at Q25 with fastp and aligned with MiXCR, with productive beta chains retained. Entries that share a CDR3 protein sequence are merged under the most common genes and DNA. These V and J calls derive from TCRdb rather than the authors' analysis. This sample lists 400,000 to 500,000 distinct CDR3 sequences; approximately 14% were detected once. The top ten constitute more than 0.8% of the sample.

The CDR3 runs 15 residues from the cysteine to the phenylalanine. Only CDR3 DNA remains: 45 bases, in frame from the first base. The germline V gene gives CDR1 as MDHEN and CDR2 as SYDVKM. V loses 2 bases, J loses 6 bases, and the germline ends lie 17 bases apart. All donors were healthy Caucasians. The twin cohort consisted of three pairs of female monozygotic twins, all aged about 18 to 30 years. CD4+ and CD8+ T cell populations were isolated with positive isolation kits from Invitrogen. These sequences were also reported in another study, on yellow fever vaccine responses in identical twins. The second study's authors report: According to the authors, the vaccine-induced T cell response in identical twins seemed to be partly convergent and partly specific to each individual. In the study, vaccine-responding T cell clones were precisely tracked in identical twins.

The sequencing input was CD4+ T cells sorted from blood. The chain is assembled from TRBV28 and TRBJ2-7; the D gene may be TRBD1 or TRBD2, since each aligns over 5 bases. This TCR derives from a woman younger than 35 in good health. The nucleotide sequence is given as TGTGCCAGCAGTTTAGGGACGGTGAGTGGTAGCGAGCAGTACTTC. It encodes CASSLGTVSGSEQYF.